These 15 T cell receptor beta chains share one sample of origin, sequenced in a study of shared clonotypes between healthy human individuals (dated by TCRdb to the early 2020s). Receptor amplification or capture employed the immunoSEQ multiplex PCR assay. This immuneACCESS table, as held by TCRdb, lists in-frame sequences with V and J called but not all clones. Of the missing ones, under half trace to an unresolved V gene in checked studies; the others have no known cause. In all, the sample holds roughly 1.5 million clones, and 98% of those were seen once. The top ten clones comprise 0.4% to 0.45% of the sample. Input material: naive CD4+ T cells sorted from blood. Taken with the paper, the label for cell subset or site translates to: CD45RA+ positively selected. The receptors originated from a man under 40 in good health.

The rearrangement joins TRBV23-1 to TRBJ2-3; 11 bases match TRBD2. TRBV23-1 is noted as an ORF with a role that remains uncertain. CDR3 length equals 18 residues. Trimming took 3 bases from V and 1 from J; bases not matched to a gene: 9. The CDR3 bases are TGCGCCAGCAGTCAGAAGACTAGCGGGGATAACGGCACAGATACGCAGTATTTT. This encodes CASSQKTSGDNGTDTQYF.

The rearrangement joins TRBV6-5 to TRBJ1-1, with TRBD1 identical over 7 bases. Germline V lookup: CDR1 MNHEY, CDR2 SVGAGI. Trimming at V came to 0 bases and at J to 11 bases, leaving 6 bases not matched to a gene. The CDR3 is 13 amino acids. The CDR3 DNA is TGTGCCAGCAGTTACTCGATAGACAGGGAGGCTTTCTTT. The encoded protein is CASSYSIDREAFF.

This rearrangement joins TRBV2 to TRBJ2-7; D gene unclear. Germline values: CDR1 SNHLY, CDR2 FYNNEI. V lost 5 bases to trimming and J lost 7 bases, with 9 bases between them. There are 11 residues in the CDR3. CDR3 sequence: CASSRQTEQYF. The CDR3 coding sequence is TGTGCCAGCAGTAGACAAACAGAGCAGTACTTC.

The chain employs TRBV11-2 and TRBJ1-1; 7 positions match TRBD1. The CDR3 length is 16 residues. The V segment lost 3 bases and the J segment 0 bases; nucleotides outside the gene matches: 7. Germline V CDR1 and CDR2: SGHAT, FQNNGV. The chain's CDR3 is CASSFKGAPLNTEAFF. The CDR3, as DNA: TGTGCCAGCAGCTTTAAGGGGGCTCCGCTGAACACTGAAGCTTTCTTT.

This chain joins TRBV5-1 and TRBJ2-7; D gene ambiguous. The CDR3 has 13 residues. Germline CDR1 reads SGHRS; CDR2 reads YFSETQ. Trimming removed 4 bases from V and 0 bases from J, with 8 bases in between. CDR3 protein: CASSVDDSYEQYF. As DNA, the CDR3 is TGCGCCAGCAGCGTGGATGACTCCTACGAGCAGTACTTC.

The chain has TRBV27 and TRBJ2-2; no definite D call. Trimming removed 5 bases at V and 7 bases at J, with 11 bases between. There are 13 residues in the CDR3. Germline CDR1 MNHEY, CDR2 SMNVEV (reference sequence). For the CDR3, the DNA is TGTGCCAGCAGTCCCTCTGGGTACGGGGAGCTGTTTTTT. Translated: CASSPSGYGELFF.

The gene calls are TRBV7-9 and TRBJ2-7, with 7 bases lining up with TRBD1. J lost 2 bases, V lost 5 bases, and 6 bases had no gene match. CDR1 and CDR2 from the germline V gene are SEHNR and FQNEAQ (reference sequence). There are 14 residues in the CDR3. The CDR3 DNA sequence: TGTGCCAGCAGCGTGGGACAGCCTCCCTACGAGCAGTACTTC. Protein product: CASSVGQPPYEQYF. The entire variable domain, with the rest obtained from reference TRBV7-9 and TRBJ2-7, is as follows: DTGVSQNPRHKITKRGQNVTFRCDPISEHNRLYWYRQTLGQGPEFLTYFQNEAQLEKSRLLSDRFSAERPKGSFSTLEIQRTEQGDSAMYLCASSVGQPPYEQYFGPGTRLTVT.

J is TRBJ2-3 and V is TRBV9; D is possibly TRBD2 (6 bases). The germline V and J ends were trimmed by 4 bases and 1 base, with 10 bases remaining between them. Germline V lookup: CDR1 SGDLS, CDR2 YYNGEE. The CDR3 length is 14 residues. The CDR3 region is CASSYGTRTDTQYF. The CDR3 DNA reads TGTGCCAGCAGCTACGGGACTCGCACAGATACGCAGTATTTT.

The chain recombines TRBV25-1 with TRBJ2-7; the D call may be TRBD1 or TRBD2 (7 bases each). V was cut by 7 bases and J by 9 bases, with 19 bases left in between. Germline V lookup: CDR1 MGHDK, CDR2 SYGVNS. This CDR3 comprises 13 residues. Here the CDR3 reads CASTGGGISGQYF. DNA of the CDR3: TGTGCCAGCACAGGGGGGGGGATAAGCGGGCAGTACTTC.

This chain connects TRBV19 to TRBJ1-2; 9 bases line up with TRBD1. The length of the CDR3 is 14 residues. J gave up 4 bases and V 6 bases, and 6 bases lay outside the gene matches. CDR1 and CDR2 from the germline V gene are LNHDA and SQIVND (reference sequence). The CDR3 nucleotides read TGTGCCAGTAGCCCGGGACAGGGAATCTATGGCTACACCTTC. Translation gives CASSPGQGIYGYTF.

The rearrangement uses TRBV7-9 and TRBJ2-3; D is ambiguous. The CDR3 consists of 12 residues. The germline V gene has CDR1 SEHNR and CDR2 FQNEAQ (reference sequence). V was clipped by 5 bases and J by 2 bases, with 5 bases between them. CDR3 loop: CASSPDTDTQYF. Here the CDR3 DNA reads TGTGCCAGCAGCCCTGACACAGATACGCAGTATTTT.

For the CDR3, the DNA is TGTGCCAGTAGTACTCGCGGTTATCAGCCCCAGCATTTT. The encoded protein is CASSTRGYQPQHF. The chain employs TRBV19 and TRBJ1-5, with D unresolved. Trimming shortened V by 4 bases and J by 5 bases, and 9 bases separated the two germline ends. This CDR3 contains 13 residues. Germline V gene data show CDR1 as LNHDA and CDR2 as SQIVND (reference sequence). The full variable domain, in which reference TRBV19 and TRBJ1-5 provide the parts outside the CDR3, is DGGITQSPKYLFRKEGQNVTLSCEQNLNHDAMYWYRQDPGQGLRLIYYSQIVNDFQKGDIAEGYSVSREKKESFPLTVTSAQKNPTAFYLCASSTRGYQPQHFGDGTRLSIL.

V usage is TRBV25-1 and J usage is TRBJ1-1; D is possibly TRBD1 (6 bases). The germline V gene has CDR1 MGHDK and CDR2 SYGVNS. This CDR3 comprises 16 residues. Trimming removed 1 base at V and 1 base at J, with 13 bases between. CDR3 loop: CASSESQGLKNTEAFF. Written as DNA, the CDR3 is TGTGCCAGCAGTGAATCTCAGGGGTTAAAGAACACTGAAGCTTTCTTT. Complete variable domain (other parts from reference TRBV25-1 and TRBJ1-1): EADIYQTPRYLVIGTGKKITLECSQTMGHDKMYWYQQDPGMELHLIHYSYGVNSTEKGDLSSESTVSRIRTEHFPLTLESARPSHTSQYLCASSESQGLKNTEAFFGQGTRLTVV.

To note about this clone: Other DNA sequences within the sample encode an identical CDR3. This chain links TRBV5-1 with TRBJ2-7; D is possibly TRBD2 (5 bases). Trimming took 0 bases from V and 0 from J, leaving 13 bases between them. This CDR3 spans 16 amino acids. Germline-derived CDR1 and CDR2 are SGHRS and YFSETQ. CDR3 DNA sequence: TGCGCCAGCAGCTTGGGGCTGGCGGGCAGCTCCTACGAGCAGTACTTC. This translates into CASSLGLAGSSYEQYF. Variable domain in full (rest from reference TRBV5-1 and TRBJ2-7): KAGVTQTPRYLIKTRGQQVTLSCSPISGHRSVSWYQQTPGQGLQFLFEYFSETQRNKGNFPGRFSGRQFSNSRSEMNVSTLELGDSALYLCASSLGLAGSSYEQYFGPGTRLTVT.

A note on this clone: Other DNA sequences in this specimen translate into the identical CDR3. The chain employs TRBV9 and TRBJ2-2; no clear D gene. The CDR3 has 12 residues. The germline gives CDR1 SGDLS, CDR2 YYNGEE. Trimming removed 0 bases from V and 6 bases from J, with 3 bases in between. The CDR3 DNA reads TGTGCCAGCAGCGTAGCTTCCGGGGAGCTGTTTTTT. It translates to CASSVASGELFF.